A selection of T cell receptor beta chains follows, all from one sample in a study of cytomegalovirus exposure and HLA in healthy donors. Sequencing was performed with immunoSEQ multiplex PCR; in TCRdb, only in-frame clones are kept and a portion is missing. The sample holds roughly 120,000 clones; about 70% are singletons and the top ten take around 13%. The specimen was PBMCs. The receptors stem from a woman aged 60-75 years in good health and CMV-seropositive. Both conserved end residues are part of each CDR3. D genes are given only for firm matches. Expanded clones get a size class; other rows say once, few or many, or leave the size out.

j_gene | d_gene | v_gene | abundance | CDR3aa | CDR3nt
TRBJ1-2 | . | TRBV2 | . | CASFPDRASYYGYTF | TGTGCCAGCTTCCCCGACCGAGCGTCCTACTATGGCTACACCTTC
TRBJ2-7 | . | TRBV7-2 | . | CASSSSVTYEQYF | TGTGCCAGCAGCTCCAGTGTTACCTACGAGCAGTACTTC
TRBJ2-5 | . | TRBV10-3 | few | CAISITAGAETQYF | TGTGCCATCAGTATCACCGCAGGGGCCGAGACCCAGTACTTC
TRBJ2-7 | . | TRBV30 | . | CAWSRRTAGYEQYF | TGTGCCTGGAGCCGAAGGACAGCCGGCTACGAGCAGTACTTC
TRBJ2-7 | TRBD1 | TRBV30 | . | CAWNRGRPYEQYF | TGTGCCTGGAACAGGGGGCGGCCCTACGAGCAGTACTTC
TRBJ2-1 | TRBD1 | TRBV18 | . | CASSPTTGNNEQFF | TGTGCCAGCTCACCGACGACAGGGAACAATGAGCAGTTCTTC
TRBJ1-2 | TRBD1 | TRBV18 | . | CASSPPGTGLDFGYTF | TGTGCCAGCTCACCACCAGGGACAGGCCTTGATTTCGGCTACACCTTC
TRBJ1-1 | TRBD1 | TRBV28 | few | CASRTGSTEAFF | TGTGCCAGCAGGACAGGGTCCACTGAAGCTTTCTTT
TRBJ1-1 | TRBD1 | TRBV13 | once | CASSHTTGVGTEAFF | TGTGCCAGCAGCCACACCACAGGGGTAGGAACTGAAGCTTTCTTT
TRBJ2-3 | . | TRBV7-9 | . | CATTVDTSTDTQYF | TGTGCCACGACAGTAGACACTAGCACAGATACGCAGTATTTT
TRBJ2-7 | TRBD1 | TRBV6-1 | . | CASSPTGAISYEQYF | TGTGCCAGCAGTCCAACAGGGGCAATCTCCTACGAGCAGTACTTC
TRBJ2-1 | TRBD1 | TRBV13 | few | CASSLGDRGVNEQFF | TGTGCCAGCAGCTTAGGGGACAGGGGGGTCAATGAGCAGTTCTTC
TRBJ1-5 | . | TRBV11-1 | . | CASSLAGGQPQHF | TGTGCCAGCAGCTTAGCCGGGGGGCAGCCCCAGCATTTT
TRBJ2-7 | . | TRBV2 | . | CASSRGASSGDEQYF | TGTGCCAGCAGCCGAGGGGCTAGTTCAGGGGACGAGCAGTACTTC
TRBJ2-7 | . | TRBV5-4 | few | CASSLEVAGSYEQYF | TGTGCCAGCAGCTTGGAAGTCGCGGGGTCCTACGAGCAGTACTTC
TRBJ2-3 | . | TRBV5-6 | . | CASKRDTDTQYF | TGTGCCTCAAAACGAGACACAGATACGCAGTATTTT
TRBJ1-1 | . | TRBV6-5 | . | CASSYAANTEAFF | TGTGCCAGCAGTTACGCGGCGAACACTGAAGCTTTCTTT
TRBJ1-2 | . | TRBV5-6 | once | CASSKTGTNYGYTF | TGTGCCAGCAGCAAGACAGGTACTAACTATGGCTACACCTTC
TRBJ2-1 | TRBD2 | TRBV29-1 | few | CSVSYSLAGGNEQFF | TGCAGCGTTTCTTATTCCCTAGCGGGGGGCAATGAGCAGTTCTTC
TRBJ2-7 | TRBD2 | TRBV11-2 | . | CASSLRTSGNYEQYF | TGTGCCAGCAGCCTCAGGACTAGCGGGAACTACGAGCAGTACTTC
TRBJ1-2 | . | TRBV4-2 | . | CASSPVQEANRGYTF | TGTGCCAGCAGCCCAGTTCAGGAGGCGAATAGGGGCTACACCTTC
TRBJ2-2 | . | TRBV14 | . | CASSQDGGGRRNTGELFF | TGTGCCAGCAGCCAAGATGGAGGGGGCAGACGAAACACCGGGGAGCTGTTTTTT
TRBJ1-5 | . | TRBV4-2 | . | CASSQLQDSNQPQHF | TGTGCCAGCAGCCAACTTCAGGATAGCAATCAGCCCCAGCATTTT
TRBJ2-1 | TRBD1 | TRBV7-3 | . | CASSLNLGQGAYNEQFF | TGTGCCAGCAGCTTAAACCTGGGACAGGGGGCCTACAATGAGCAGTTCTTC
TRBJ1-2 | . | TRBV10-3 | few | CAISEQGRFGYTF | TGTGCCATCAGTGAACAGGGTAGATTTGGCTACACCTTC
TRBJ2-2 | . | TRBV6-6 | . | CASSSPSNTGELFF | TGTGCCAGCAGCTCTCCCTCGAACACCGGGGAGCTGTTTTTT
TRBJ2-6 | TRBD1 | TRBV2 | . | CASSTRQGMSGANVLTF | TGTGCCAGCAGTACCAGACAGGGGATGTCTGGGGCCAACGTTCTGACTTTC
TRBJ1-5 | TRBD1 | TRBV19 | . | CASSITGDLYSNQPQHF | TGTGCCAGTAGTATCACAGGGGACCTATATAGCAATCAGCCCCAGCATTTT
TRBJ1-3 | . | TRBV18 | . | CASSPPGLSGNTIYF | TGTGCCAGCTCACCACCGGGACTCTCTGGAAACACCATATATTTT
TRBJ1-1 | TRBD1 | TRBV4-1 | few | CASSQATGETEAFF | TGCGCCAGCAGCCAAGCCACAGGGGAAACTGAAGCTTTCTTT
TRBJ1-1 | . | TRBV5-1 | once | CASSLTTNTEAFF | TGCGCCAGCAGCTTGACAACGAACACTGAAGCTTTCTTT
TRBJ1-1 | . | TRBV12-5 | . | CASGTGVSAFF | TGTGCTAGTGGGACAGGAGTTTCAGCTTTCTTT
TRBJ2-7 | . | TRBV5-5 | once | CASSYPTETYEQYF | TGTGCCAGCAGCTACCCGACAGAAACCTACGAGCAGTACTTC
TRBJ2-2 | TRBD1 | TRBV9 | . | CASKKGTENTGELFF | TGTGCCAGCAAGAAGGGGACAGAGAACACCGGGGAGCTGTTTTTT
TRBJ2-5 | TRBD1 | TRBV7-2 | . | CASRSGQGVAGTQYF | TGTGCCAGCAGATCAGGACAGGGGGTAGCGGGGACCCAGTACTTC
TRBJ1-1 | TRBD1 | TRBV19 | . | CASSRDRGSRTEAFF | TGTGCCAGTAGCCGGGACAGGGGATCGAGAACTGAAGCTTTCTTT
TRBJ2-3 | TRBD2 | TRBV6-4 | few | CASSTTGTSGDTQYF | TGTGCCAGCAGTACCACCGGTACTAGCGGAGATACGCAGTATTTT
TRBJ1-6 | . | TRBV11-2 | . | CASSLDSQSGGNSPLHF | TGTGCCAGCAGCTTAGATTCACAGTCCGGAGGTAATTCACCCCTCCACTTT
TRBJ1-2 | . | TRBV30 | . | CAMDPGYGYTF | TGTGCCATGGATCCAGGGTATGGCTACACCTTC
TRBJ2-5 | . | TRBV6-6 | . | CASRRQNQETQYF | TGTGCCAGCAGACGACAGAACCAAGAGACCCAGTACTTC
TRBJ1-2 | . | TRBV25-1 | . | CASSPGAVGYGYTF | TGTGCCAGCAGCCCTGGGGCAGTGGGATATGGCTACACCTTC
TRBJ1-2 | TRBD1 | TRBV19 | . | CASSLPTGGKPGYTF | TGTGCCAGTAGCCTACCCACAGGGGGCAAACCCGGCTACACCTTC
TRBJ1-1 | TRBD1 | TRBV6-1 | . | CASRGQLNTEAFF | TGTGCCAGCAGGGGACAGCTGAACACTGAAGCTTTCTTT
TRBJ1-1 | TRBD1 | TRBV4-2 | . | CASSQEVGQGQTFF | TGTGCCAGCAGCCAAGAAGTGGGACAGGGCCAGACTTTCTTT
TRBJ2-7 | . | TRBV5-1 | once | CASSLDPSSYEQYF | TGCGCCAGCAGCTTGGATCCGAGCTCCTACGAGCAGTACTTC
TRBJ1-1 | . | TRBV19 | . | CASTDEAGLWTEAFF | TGTGCCAGTACAGACGAGGCGGGGTTGTGGACTGAAGCTTTCTTT